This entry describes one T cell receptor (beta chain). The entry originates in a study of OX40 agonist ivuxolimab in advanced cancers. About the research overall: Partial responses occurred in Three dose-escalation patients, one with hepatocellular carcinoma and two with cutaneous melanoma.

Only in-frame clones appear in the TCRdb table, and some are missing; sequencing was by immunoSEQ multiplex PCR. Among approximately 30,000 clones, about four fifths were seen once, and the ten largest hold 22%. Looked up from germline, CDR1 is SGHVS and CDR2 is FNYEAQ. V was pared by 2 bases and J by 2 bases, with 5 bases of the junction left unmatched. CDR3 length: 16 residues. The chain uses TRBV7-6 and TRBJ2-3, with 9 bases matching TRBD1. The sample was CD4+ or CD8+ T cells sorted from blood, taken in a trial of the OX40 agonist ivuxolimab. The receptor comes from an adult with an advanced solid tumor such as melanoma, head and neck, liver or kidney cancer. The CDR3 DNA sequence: TGTGCCAGCAGCTTAAAAGGGACAGGGTACACAGATACGCAGTATTTT. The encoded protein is CASSLKGTGYTDTQYF.